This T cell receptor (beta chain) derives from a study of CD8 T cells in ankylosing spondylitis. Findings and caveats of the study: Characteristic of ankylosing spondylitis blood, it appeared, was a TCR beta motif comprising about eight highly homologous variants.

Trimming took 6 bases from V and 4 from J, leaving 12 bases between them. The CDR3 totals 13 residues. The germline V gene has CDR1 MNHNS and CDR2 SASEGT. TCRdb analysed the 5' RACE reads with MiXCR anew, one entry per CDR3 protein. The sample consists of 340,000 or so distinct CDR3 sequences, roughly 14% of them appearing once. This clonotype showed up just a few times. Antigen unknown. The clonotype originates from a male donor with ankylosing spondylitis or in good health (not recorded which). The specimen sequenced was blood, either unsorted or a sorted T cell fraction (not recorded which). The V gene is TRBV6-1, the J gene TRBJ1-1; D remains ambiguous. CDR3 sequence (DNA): TGTGCCAGCAGCTGGGCCCTGGGCACTGAAGCTTTCTTT. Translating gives CASSWALGTEAFF.